This TCR beta chain appears in the sequencing data of a study of CD8 T cells in ankylosing spondylitis. This clonotype was detected only a few times. The CDR3 loop spans 18 amino acids. V was clipped by 2 bases and J by 1 base, with 20 bases between them. Germline V gives CDR1 SGHAT, CDR2 FQDESV (reference sequence). One entry per CDR3 protein results from TCRdb running MiXCR on the 5' RACE reads. The data contain around 210,000 distinct CDR3 sequences, under 8.5% of them singletons. The receptor was derived from a female donor with ankylosing spondylitis or in good health (not recorded which). The chain carries TRBV11-1 and TRBJ1-1, with D possibly being TRBD1 (6 bases). The sample consisted of blood, either unsorted or a sorted T cell fraction (not recorded which). CDR3 nucleotides: TGTGCCAGCAGCTTAACCCCTCCCCTCCTGGGGGCGAACACTGAAGCTTTCTTT. Translating gives CASSLTPPLLGANTEAFF.